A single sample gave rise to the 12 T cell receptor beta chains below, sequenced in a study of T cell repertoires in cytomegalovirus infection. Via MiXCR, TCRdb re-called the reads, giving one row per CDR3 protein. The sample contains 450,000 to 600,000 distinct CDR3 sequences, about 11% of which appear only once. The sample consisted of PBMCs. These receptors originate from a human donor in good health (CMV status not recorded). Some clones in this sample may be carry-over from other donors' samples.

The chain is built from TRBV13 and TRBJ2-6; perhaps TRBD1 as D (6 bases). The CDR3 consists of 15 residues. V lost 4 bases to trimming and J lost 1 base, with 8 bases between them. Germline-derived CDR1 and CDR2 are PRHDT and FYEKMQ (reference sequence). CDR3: CASSSGTSGANVLTF. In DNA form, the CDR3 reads TGTGCCAGCAGCTCCGGGACATCTGGGGCCAACGTCCTGACTTTC.

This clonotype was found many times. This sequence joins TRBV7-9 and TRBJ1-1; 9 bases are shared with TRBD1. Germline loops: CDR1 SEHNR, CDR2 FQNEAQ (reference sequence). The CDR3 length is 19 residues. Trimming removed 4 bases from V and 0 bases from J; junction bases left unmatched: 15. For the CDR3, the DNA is TGTGCCAGCAGCTCACCTAGGCGACAGGGGGGAGGCCTGAACACTGAAGCTTTCTTT. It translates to CASSSPRRQGGGLNTEAFF.

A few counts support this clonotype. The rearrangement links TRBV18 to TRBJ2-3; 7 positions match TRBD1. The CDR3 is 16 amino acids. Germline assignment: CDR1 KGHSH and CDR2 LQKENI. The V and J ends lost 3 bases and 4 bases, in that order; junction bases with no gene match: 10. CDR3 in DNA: TGTGCCAGCTCACCGGGGACAGCTCGTTTACCAGATACGCAGTATTTT. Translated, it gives CASSPGTARLPDTQYF. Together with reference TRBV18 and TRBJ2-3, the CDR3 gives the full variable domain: NAGVMQNPRHLVRRRGQEARLRCSPMKGHSHVYWYRQLPEEGLKFMVYLQKENIIDESGMPKERFSAEFPKEGPSILRIQQVVRGDSAAYFCASSPGTARLPDTQYFGPGTRLTVL.

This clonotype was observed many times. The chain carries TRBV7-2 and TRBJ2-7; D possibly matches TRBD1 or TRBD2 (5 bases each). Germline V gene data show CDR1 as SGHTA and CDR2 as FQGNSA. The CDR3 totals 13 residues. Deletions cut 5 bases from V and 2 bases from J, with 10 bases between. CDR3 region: CASSRDGAYEQYF. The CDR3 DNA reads TGTGCCAGCAGCAGGGACGGAGCCTACGAGCAGTACTTC.

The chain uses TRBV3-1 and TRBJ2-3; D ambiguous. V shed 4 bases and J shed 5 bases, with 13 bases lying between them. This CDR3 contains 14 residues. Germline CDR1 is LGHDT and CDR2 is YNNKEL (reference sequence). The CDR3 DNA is TGTGCCAGCAGCCCTGCTTCCGGGCAAGATACGCAGTATTTT. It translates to CASSPASGQDTQYF.

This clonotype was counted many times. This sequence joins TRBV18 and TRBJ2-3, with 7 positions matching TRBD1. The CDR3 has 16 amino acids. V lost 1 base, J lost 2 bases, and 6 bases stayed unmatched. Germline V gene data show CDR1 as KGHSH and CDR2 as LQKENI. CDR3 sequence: CASSPQRDSLTDTQYF. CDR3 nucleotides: TGTGCCAGCTCACCACAGAGGGACAGCCTCACAGATACGCAGTATTTT.

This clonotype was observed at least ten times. The CDR3 DNA is TGTGCCAGCAGTACACAGGGTAGCGGCACTGAAGCTTTCTTT. This sequence encodes CASSTQGSGTEAFF. V is TRBV7-3 and J is TRBJ1-1, with D perhaps TRBD1 (6 bases). Trimming cost V 6 bases and J 4 bases, with 15 bases left between them. The CDR3 contains 14 residues. The germline V gene encodes CDR1 SGHTA and CDR2 FQGTGA.

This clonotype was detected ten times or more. For the CDR3, the DNA is TGTGCCAGCAGCTTAACCGGCAACTCTATGGAGCAGTACTTC. This sequence encodes CASSLTGNSMEQYF. This chain links TRBV7-3 with TRBJ2-7; D is undetermined. The CDR3 spans 14 residues. In germline, CDR1 is SGHTA, CDR2 FQGTGA. The ends were cut back, 0 bases at V and 7 bases at J, with 13 bases in the middle.

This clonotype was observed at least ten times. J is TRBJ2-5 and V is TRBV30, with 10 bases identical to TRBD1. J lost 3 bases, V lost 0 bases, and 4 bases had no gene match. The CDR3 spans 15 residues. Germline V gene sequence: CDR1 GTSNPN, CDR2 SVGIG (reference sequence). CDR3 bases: TGTGCCTGGAGTGTACTGGGGACAGGGGAAGAGACCCAGTACTTC. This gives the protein CAWSVLGTGEETQYF.

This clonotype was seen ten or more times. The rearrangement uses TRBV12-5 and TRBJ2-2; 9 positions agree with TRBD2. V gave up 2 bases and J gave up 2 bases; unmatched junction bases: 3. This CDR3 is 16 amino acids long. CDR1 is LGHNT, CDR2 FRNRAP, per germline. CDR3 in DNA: TGTGCTAGTGGTTTGTGGCGGGGGGGCAACACCGGGGAGCTGTTTTTT. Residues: CASGLWRGGNTGELFF.

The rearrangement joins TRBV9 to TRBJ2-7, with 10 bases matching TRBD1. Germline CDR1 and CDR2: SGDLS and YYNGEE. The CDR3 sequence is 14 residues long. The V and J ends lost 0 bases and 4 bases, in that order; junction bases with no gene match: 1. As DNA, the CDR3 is TGTGCCAGCAGCGTAGGGGACAGGGGTTACGAGCAGTACTTC. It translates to CASSVGDRGYEQYF.

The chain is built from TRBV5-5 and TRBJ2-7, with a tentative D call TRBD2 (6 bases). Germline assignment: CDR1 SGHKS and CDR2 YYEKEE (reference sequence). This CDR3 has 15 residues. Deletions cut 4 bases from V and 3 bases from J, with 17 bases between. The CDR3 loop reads CASSPGGLNYYEQYF. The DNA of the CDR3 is TGTGCCAGCAGCCCTGGTGGACTAAATTACTACGAGCAGTACTTC.